The sequence of this TCR beta chain was determined in a study of early T cells in non-severe SARS-CoV-2 infection. This clonotype came up many times. TCRdb recomputed calls from the 5' RACE reads with MiXCR, one row per CDR3 protein. The sample yields some 100,000 distinct CDR3 sequences, roughly 15% seen once. CDR1 and CDR2 (germline): WNHNN, SYGVQD (reference sequence). This CDR3 contains 14 residues. Trimming at V came to 5 bases and at J to 7 bases, leaving 8 bases not matched to a gene. The rearrangement joins TRBV10-1 to TRBJ1-5; 7 nucleotides agree with TRBD1. The origin of this receptor is an adult who was a healthcare worker with PCR-confirmed SARS-CoV-2 infection or an uninfected control (not recorded which). The sample consisted of whole blood. CDR3 residues: CASSRYRDRQPQHF. CDR3 bases: TGCGCCAGCAGTCGTTACCGGGACAGACAGCCCCAGCATTTT.